Listed below are T cell receptor beta chains from one sample, sequenced in a study of blood T cell repertoires in COVID-19. Only in-frame clones appear in the TCRdb table, and some are missing; sequencing was by immunoSEQ multiplex PCR. Altogether approximately 220,000 clones are present, about nine tenths being singletons, with the ten largest covering 1.2%. The sample taken for sequencing was PBMCs or T cells enriched from blood (not recorded which). These TCRs come from a young man who had recovered from COVID-19. Each CDR3 is given with its conserved first and last residue. A D gene is named only where the DNA matches it firmly. The size of a clone is reported for some rows only, either as once, few or many, or as a class for expanded clones.

NA	TRBJ1-1	TRBD1	TRBV5-6	14	TGTGCCAGCAGCTGGGACAGCCAGGGTACTGAAGCTTTCTTT	CASSWDSQGTEAFF
NA	TRBJ2-1	TRBD2	TRBV5-4	16	TGTGCCAGCAGCTCCAGAGCGGGGGCGACCTACAATGAGCAGTTCTTC	CASSSRAGATYNEQFF
NA	TRBJ1-1	NA	TRBV6-2/TRBV6-3	13	TGTGCCAGCAGTTACGGGGACACCCGTGAAGCTTTCTTT	CASSYGDTREAFF
NA	TRBJ2-7	TRBD2	TRBV4-1	18	TGCGCCAGCAGCCTATCTCCGACCGGGACTAGCGCCTACTACGAGCAGTACTTC	CASSLSPTGTSAYYEQYF
NA	TRBJ1-1	NA	TRBV29-1	11	TGCAGCGTTGATCGGGGAACTGAAGCTTTCTTT	CSVDRGTEAFF
NA	TRBJ2-7	NA	TRBV5-4	14	TGTGCCAGCAGCTTGATCGGACAGACCTACGAGCAGTACTTC	CASSLIGQTYEQYF
NA	TRBJ2-3	TRBD2	TRBV9	19	TGTGCCAGCAGCGGACACGAGGAAGAAGCGGGGAGGGGCACAGATACGCAGTATTTT	CASSGHEEEAGRGTDTQYF
NA	TRBJ2-7	NA	TRBV21-1	13	TGTGCCAGCAGCACCCAGTTCTCCTACGAGCAGTACTTC	CASSTQFSYEQYF
NA	TRBJ2-1	NA	TRBV28	16	TGTGCCAGCAGTTCCCCGGAGGGCCTATCCTACAATGAGCAGTTCTTC	CASSSPEGLSYNEQFF
NA	TRBJ1-2	NA	TRBV7-8	12	TGTGCCAGCAGCTCCCAGGTCCGTGGCTACACCTTC	CASSSQVRGYTF
NA	TRBJ2-1	NA	TRBV5-4	16	TGTGCCAGCAGCGCGGCAACAGGCGAACATTACAATGAGCAGTTCTTC	CASSAATGEHYNEQFF
NA	TRBJ2-2	NA	TRBV7-2	15	TGTGCCAGCAGCCGCTTCTTTCAGGGGAAGGGGGAGCTGTTTTTT	CASSRFFQGKGELFF
once	TRBJ2-7	NA	TRBV5-5	15	TGTGCCAGCAGCCTATCACAGGGCAGCTCCTACGAGCAGTACTTC	CASSLSQGSSYEQYF
NA	TRBJ2-7	NA	TRBV3-1/TRBV3-2	15	TGTGCCAGCAGCCCCTACGACGACAGCTCCAGGGAGCAGTACTTC	CASSPYDDSSREQYF
NA	TRBJ2-1	TRBD1	TRBV18	16	TGTGCCAGCTCACCACCGGGACAGGGATTTTACAATGAGCAGTTCTTC	CASSPPGQGFYNEQFF
once	TRBJ1-5	NA	TRBV5-1	15	TGCGCCAGCAGCTTGGGAGGGTATAGCAATCAGCCCCAGCATTTT	CASSLGGYSNQPQHF
NA	TRBJ1-1	NA	TRBV21-1	16	TGTGCCAGCAGCGCACGGACAGGGTGGAGGAGCACTGAAGCTTTCTTT	CASSARTGWRSTEAFF
NA	TRBJ2-7	TRBD2	TRBV7-9	15	TGTGCCAGCAGCTTAGGGACTAGCGGGTTCTACGAGCAGTACTTC	CASSLGTSGFYEQYF
NA	TRBJ2-7	NA	TRBV2	13	TGTGCCAGCAGTGTTACCCCGACAAGCGAGCAGTACTTC	CASSVTPTSEQYF
NA	TRBJ1-3	TRBD1	TRBV6-5	15	TGTGCCAGCAGACAGACAGGGGGATCCGGAAACACCATATATTTT	CASRQTGGSGNTIYF
NA	TRBJ2-3	TRBD1	TRBV9	20	TGTGCCAGCAGCGTAGCTACAGCAACCCAGGGGGCGAAGCGCACAGATACGCAGTATTTT	CASSVATATQGAKRTDTQYF
NA	TRBJ2-3	NA	TRBV7-6	17	TGTGCCAGCAGCTTAATGGGGGGAGTAGGAACGACAGATACGCAGTATTTT	CASSLMGGVGTTDTQYF
NA	TRBJ2-3	TRBD2	TRBV6-5	15	TGTGCCAGAAGACCGGGACTAGCGGGCACAGATACGCAGTATTTT	CARRPGLAGTDTQYF
NA	TRBJ2-3	NA	TRBV11-2	14	TGTGCCAGCAGCTTAGAGCAGGGAACAGATACGCAGTATTTT	CASSLEQGTDTQYF
NA	TRBJ2-5	NA	TRBV9	13	TGTGCCAGCAGCCCAGGGGGGCAAGAGACCCAGTACTTC	CASSPGGQETQYF
once	TRBJ2-3	TRBD2	TRBV28	16	TGTGCCAGCAGTGGACTAGCGGGAGACCTCACAGATACGCAGTATTTT	CASSGLAGDLTDTQYF
NA	TRBJ2-1	TRBD2	TRBV11-3	17	TGTGCCAGCAGCTTAGAAGAATGGCGGGAGGGCCACAATGAGCAGTTCTTC	CASSLEEWREGHNEQFF
NA	TRBJ1-1	NA	TRBV19	14	TGTGCCAGTAGTATGGGCAGGCTGAACACTGAAGCTTTCTTT	CASSMGRLNTEAFF
NA	TRBJ2-3	TRBD2	TRBV4-2	16	TGTGCCAGCAGCCCAGGGACTAGCGGGATCCCAGATACGCAGTATTTT	CASSPGTSGIPDTQYF
NA	TRBJ1-5	TRBD1	TRBV18	18	TGTGCCAGCTCACGGTTCGGGACAGGGGACTCCATTAATCAGCCCCAGCATTTT	CASSRFGTGDSINQPQHF
NA	TRBJ2-7	TRBD1	TRBV30	13	TGTGCCTGGAGCGGGACAGGGTCCTACGAGCAGTACTTC	CAWSGTGSYEQYF
NA	TRBJ2-1	TRBD1	TRBV13	16	TGTGCCAGCAGCTTAGGACAGGGGGCAGCCTACAATGAGCAGTTCTTC	CASSLGQGAAYNEQFF
NA	TRBJ1-2	NA	TRBV6-5	14	TGTGCCAGCAGTTACCGGGACAATAACTATGGCTACACCTTC	CASSYRDNNYGYTF
once	TRBJ2-3	TRBD2	TRBV18	15	TGTGCCAGCTCACGGGGGACTACTAGCACAGATACGCAGTATTTT	CASSRGTTSTDTQYF
once	TRBJ1-5	TRBD1	TRBV5-8	16	TGTGCCAGCAGCCCATCCGGGACAGCTAGCAATCAGCCCCAGCATTTT	CASSPSGTASNQPQHF
NA	TRBJ1-5	TRBD1	TRBV19	15	TGTGCCAGTAGTACCCGGGACAGCCTTCATCAGCCCCAGCATTTT	CASSTRDSLHQPQHF